A selection of T cell receptor beta chains follows, all from one sample in a study of control samples from healthy donors and cancer patients. This table comes from immunoSEQ multiplex PCR, and its TCRdb copy is limited to in-frame clones, with some not included. The table includes 95,000 to 120,000 clones, 70% to 85% detected once. The sequencing sample was made of blood. The source is a young man in good health. Each CDR3 is given with its conserved first and last residue. D genes are given only for firm matches. Size is omitted from some rows. Given values are once, few, many or a class for expanded clones.

cdr3_length: 15
j_call: TRBJ2-3
clone_size: .
v_call: TRBV7-2
d_call: .
cdr3_nt: TGTGCCAGCAGCTTATCATGGGGGGGGGCTGATACGCAGTATTTT
cdr3_aa: CASSLSWGGADTQYF

cdr3_length: 15
j_call: TRBJ1-2
clone_size: .
v_call: TRBV6-5
d_call: TRBD1
cdr3_nt: TGTGCCAGCCGCCGGGGGACAGGCGAAACGGGGGGCTACACCTTC
cdr3_aa: CASRRGTGETGGYTF

cdr3_length: 15
j_call: TRBJ2-1
clone_size: .
v_call: TRBV11-2
d_call: TRBD2
cdr3_nt: TGTGCCAGCTGGGGGCCGGGGGGGGTGTACAATGAGCAGTTCTTC
cdr3_aa: CASWGPGGVYNEQFF

cdr3_length: 16
j_call: TRBJ2-1
clone_size: .
v_call: TRBV28
d_call: TRBD2
cdr3_nt: TGTGCCAGCAGCCCCTCGAGCGGGGGGGCCCTGAATGAGCAGTTCTTC
cdr3_aa: CASSPSSGGALNEQFF

cdr3_length: 14
j_call: TRBJ2-5
clone_size: .
v_call: TRBV7-2
d_call: .
cdr3_nt: TGTGCCAGCAGCCCGCGGGGACTTCAAGAGACCCAGTACTTC
cdr3_aa: CASSPRGLQETQYF

cdr3_length: 16
j_call: TRBJ2-1
clone_size: .
v_call: TRBV18
d_call: TRBD1
cdr3_nt: TGTGCCAGCTCACCACGAAACAGGGGCTCCTACAATGAGCAGTTCTTC
cdr3_aa: CASSPRNRGSYNEQFF

cdr3_length: 18
j_call: TRBJ2-7
clone_size: once
v_call: TRBV5-1
d_call: TRBD2
cdr3_nt: TGCGCCAGCAGCTTGGATCCAAGCGGGGGGCTCGGTCTGGACGAGCAGTACTTC
cdr3_aa: CASSLDPSGGLGLDEQYF

cdr3_length: 13
j_call: TRBJ1-2
clone_size: .
v_call: TRBV27
d_call: .
cdr3_nt: TGTGCCAGCGCCGACAGCTCTAACTATGGCTACACCTTC
cdr3_aa: CASADSSNYGYTF

cdr3_length: 13
j_call: TRBJ1-1
clone_size: .
v_call: TRBV19
d_call: .
cdr3_nt: TGTGCCAGTACTCCTCTCTTTAACACTGAAGCTTTCTTT
cdr3_aa: CASTPLFNTEAFF

cdr3_length: 19
j_call: TRBJ1-4
clone_size: .
v_call: TRBV28
d_call: TRBD1
cdr3_nt: TGTGCCAGCACCATACCCTCCGGGACAGGTGATAAGGGTAATGAAAAACTGTTTTTT
cdr3_aa: CASTIPSGTGDKGNEKLFF

cdr3_length: 14
j_call: TRBJ2-7
clone_size: .
v_call: TRBV7-9
d_call: .
cdr3_nt: TGTGCCAGCAGCTTAGCTGCAGCGACCTACGAGCAGTACTTC
cdr3_aa: CASSLAAATYEQYF

cdr3_length: 14
j_call: TRBJ2-3
clone_size: many
v_call: TRBV7-2
d_call: .
cdr3_nt: TGTGCCAGCAGCTCGGGACCGAGCACAGATACGCAGTATTTT
cdr3_aa: CASSSGPSTDTQYF

cdr3_length: 14
j_call: TRBJ1-2
clone_size: .
v_call: TRBV24-1
d_call: TRBD1
cdr3_nt: TGTGCCACCCCTCGGACAGGACACATCTATGGCTACACCTTC
cdr3_aa: CATPRTGHIYGYTF

cdr3_length: 13
j_call: TRBJ2-2
clone_size: once
v_call: TRBV9
d_call: .
cdr3_nt: TGTGCCAGCAGCGTTTGGACCACCGGGGAGCTGTTTTTT
cdr3_aa: CASSVWTTGELFF

cdr3_length: 13
j_call: TRBJ2-1
clone_size: .
v_call: TRBV30
d_call: .
cdr3_nt: TGTGCCTGGATAGAGAACCCGAGTAGTGAGCAGTTCTTC
cdr3_aa: CAWIENPSSEQFF

cdr3_length: 13
j_call: TRBJ1-5
clone_size: .
v_call: TRBV4-2
d_call: .
cdr3_nt: TGTGCCAGCAGCCAGGAGGGGCAAGAGCCCCAGCATTTT
cdr3_aa: CASSQEGQEPQHF

cdr3_length: 14
j_call: TRBJ1-1
clone_size: .
v_call: TRBV30
d_call: .
cdr3_nt: TGTGCCTGGAGTGAGGGTAGGGGGTACACTGAAGCTTTCTTT
cdr3_aa: CAWSEGRGYTEAFF

cdr3_length: 13
j_call: TRBJ2-2
clone_size: once
v_call: TRBV9
d_call: TRBD2
cdr3_nt: TGTGCCACCAGCGGGGGGGGCACCGGGGAGCTGTTTTTT
cdr3_aa: CATSGGGTGELFF

cdr3_length: 13
j_call: TRBJ2-3
clone_size: .
v_call: TRBV9
d_call: .
cdr3_nt: TGTGCCAGCAGCGCGAAGGTGACAGATACGCAGTATTTT
cdr3_aa: CASSAKVTDTQYF

cdr3_length: 15
j_call: TRBJ2-3
clone_size: once
v_call: TRBV28
d_call: .
cdr3_nt: TGTGCCAGCAGTCCTCGGGGGCAAGAGACAGATACGCAGTATTTT
cdr3_aa: CASSPRGQETDTQYF

cdr3_length: 13
j_call: TRBJ2-5
clone_size: .
v_call: TRBV6-6
d_call: .
cdr3_nt: TGTGCCAGCAGTCCCGGGGGCAGCGAGACCCAGTACTTC
cdr3_aa: CASSPGGSETQYF

cdr3_length: 15
j_call: TRBJ2-2
clone_size: .
v_call: TRBV27
d_call: TRBD1
cdr3_nt: TGTGCCAGCAGTGGGTTCAGGGGGCTGCCCGGGGAGCTGTTTTTT
cdr3_aa: CASSGFRGLPGELFF

cdr3_length: 14
j_call: TRBJ1-3
clone_size: few
v_call: TRBV27
d_call: .
cdr3_nt: TGTGCCAGCAGCACCCCCGGCCTTGGAAACACCATATATTTT
cdr3_aa: CASSTPGLGNTIYF

cdr3_length: 16
j_call: TRBJ1-1
clone_size: once
v_call: TRBV7-2
d_call: .
cdr3_nt: TGTGCCAGCAGGCCTAGGCTCCGGGTTTCAAAAACTGAAGCTTTCTTT
cdr3_aa: CASRPRLRVSKTEAFF

cdr3_length: 19
j_call: TRBJ2-1
clone_size: .
v_call: TRBV7-8
d_call: TRBD2
cdr3_nt: TGTGCCAGCAGCTTAAGAGAGGGTTACGGGAGGTTTTCCTACAATGAGCAGTTCTTC
cdr3_aa: CASSLREGYGRFSYNEQFF

cdr3_length: 13
j_call: TRBJ2-1
clone_size: .
v_call: TRBV13
d_call: TRBD2
cdr3_nt: TGTGCCAGCAGCGAGCGGGGGGGCAATGAGCAGTTCTTC
cdr3_aa: CASSERGGNEQFF

cdr3_length: 12
j_call: TRBJ2-7
clone_size: .
v_call: TRBV9
d_call: .
cdr3_nt: TGTGCCAGCAGCAAACAGAGGGGGGAGCAGTACTTC
cdr3_aa: CASSKQRGEQYF

cdr3_length: 17
j_call: TRBJ2-1
clone_size: .
v_call: TRBV6-2/TRBV6-3
d_call: TRBD2
cdr3_nt: TGTGCCAGCAGTTACTTAGGTCGCGGGGGTGGTTCAGATGAGCAGTTCTTC
cdr3_aa: CASSYLGRGGGSDEQFF

cdr3_length: 13
j_call: TRBJ2-7
clone_size: .
v_call: TRBV7-9
d_call: .
cdr3_nt: TGTGCCAGCAGCTTCTCCGGATCCTACGAGCAGTACTTC
cdr3_aa: CASSFSGSYEQYF

cdr3_length: 14
j_call: TRBJ2-2
clone_size: .
v_call: TRBV4-3
d_call: .
cdr3_nt: TGCGCCAGCAGCCCTGGGCAGGAAGGGGACAAGCTGTTTTTT
cdr3_aa: CASSPGQEGDKLFF

cdr3_length: 18
j_call: TRBJ2-3
clone_size: .
v_call: TRBV11-2
d_call: TRBD2
cdr3_nt: TGTGCCAGCAGCTTAGTAGCGGCCCCTAGCGGGGGCCCAAGGAAGCAGTATTTT
cdr3_aa: CASSLVAAPSGGPRKQYF

cdr3_length: 13
j_call: TRBJ1-2
clone_size: .
v_call: TRBV5-4
d_call: TRBD1
cdr3_nt: TGTGCCAGCAGCTTGCGACAGGGCTATGGCTACACCTTC
cdr3_aa: CASSLRQGYGYTF

cdr3_length: 12
j_call: TRBJ2-5
clone_size: .
v_call: TRBV6-5
d_call: TRBD1
cdr3_nt: TGTGCCAGCAGGACAGGGACCGAGACCCAGTACTTC
cdr3_aa: CASRTGTETQYF

cdr3_length: 13
j_call: TRBJ2-7
clone_size: .
v_call: TRBV29-1
d_call: TRBD1
cdr3_nt: TGCAGCGGGTGGACAGGGGGCACAGACGAGCAGTACTTC
cdr3_aa: CSGWTGGTDEQYF

cdr3_length: 10
j_call: TRBJ2-5
clone_size: .
v_call: TRBV2
d_call: .
cdr3_nt: TGTGCCAGCGCCGTAGAGACCCAGTACTTC
cdr3_aa: CASAVETQYF

cdr3_length: 17
j_call: TRBJ1-2
clone_size: .
v_call: TRBV11-2
d_call: .
cdr3_nt: TGTGCCAGCAGCCCGGGACTCCCGTACAGAACTAACTATGGCTACACCTTC
cdr3_aa: CASSPGLPYRTNYGYTF

cdr3_length: 15
j_call: TRBJ2-7
clone_size: medium-sized
v_call: TRBV25-1
d_call: TRBD2
cdr3_nt: TGTGCCAGCAGTGAGGGGGAGGGTCACTCCTACGAGCAGTACTTC
cdr3_aa: CASSEGEGHSYEQYF

cdr3_length: 16
j_call: TRBJ2-7
clone_size: .
v_call: TRBV7-2
d_call: .
cdr3_nt: TGTGCCAGCAGCTTAGGAAACAGGCGCCGCTCCTACGAGCAGTACTTC
cdr3_aa: CASSLGNRRRSYEQYF

cdr3_length: 16
j_call: TRBJ2-6
clone_size: once
v_call: TRBV7-2
d_call: TRBD2
cdr3_nt: TGTGCCAGCAGCTTAGCGGGGGGGTCTGGGGCCAACGTCCTGACTTTC
cdr3_aa: CASSLAGGSGANVLTF

cdr3_length: 13
j_call: TRBJ1-2
clone_size: .
v_call: TRBV5-5
d_call: .
cdr3_nt: TGTGCCAGCAGCTTGAGGGTTGACCCGGGCTACACCTTC
cdr3_aa: CASSLRVDPGYTF

cdr3_length: 13
j_call: TRBJ2-5
clone_size: .
v_call: TRBV2
d_call: TRBD1
cdr3_nt: TGTGCCAGCAGTCCCGGACAGGGAGTGACCCAGTACTTC
cdr3_aa: CASSPGQGVTQYF

cdr3_length: 14
j_call: TRBJ2-5
clone_size: .
v_call: TRBV5-4
d_call: TRBD2
cdr3_nt: TGTGCCAGCAGCTTGGGGGGGGGATTGGAGACCCAGTACTTC
cdr3_aa: CASSLGGGLETQYF

cdr3_length: 14
j_call: TRBJ2-2
clone_size: .
v_call: TRBV28
d_call: TRBD1
cdr3_nt: TGTGCCTGCCGAAGGGGGCTGCTCGACGGGGAGCTGTTTTTT
cdr3_aa: CACRRGLLDGELFF

cdr3_length: 17
j_call: TRBJ1-5
clone_size: .
v_call: TRBV28
d_call: .
cdr3_nt: TGTGCCAGCAGCCGCTCCCTTGACAGAAATAGCAATCAGCCCCAGCATTTT
cdr3_aa: CASSRSLDRNSNQPQHF

cdr3_length: 18
j_call: TRBJ2-3
clone_size: .
v_call: TRBV7-2
d_call: TRBD1
cdr3_nt: TGTGCCAGCAGCTTCGGACAGGGGGCCTACCGTAGCACAGATACGCAGTATTTT
cdr3_aa: CASSFGQGAYRSTDTQYF

cdr3_length: 13
j_call: TRBJ2-1
clone_size: .
v_call: TRBV9
d_call: TRBD1
cdr3_nt: TGTGCCAGCAGAGGACAGGGTTCGAATGAGCAGTTCTTC
cdr3_aa: CASRGQGSNEQFF

cdr3_length: 16
j_call: TRBJ1-6
clone_size: .
v_call: TRBV5-4
d_call: .
cdr3_nt: TGTGCCAGCAGTTCGGGGGCGGGCGTAAGGAATTCACCCCTCCACTTT
cdr3_aa: CASSSGAGVRNSPLHF

cdr3_length: 14
j_call: TRBJ1-6
clone_size: once
v_call: TRBV27
d_call: TRBD1
cdr3_nt: TGTGCCAGCAGTTCCCGGGGACAGGGTTCACCCCTCCACTTT
cdr3_aa: CASSSRGQGSPLHF